The rows below give T cell receptor beta chains drawn from one sample of a study of T cell responses to AZD1222 COVID-19 vaccine. The data were produced by immunoSEQ multiplex PCR, yet TCRdb's version contains in-frame clones alone and is incomplete. The sample lists about 130,000 clones; 84% were seen once. The sample consisted of peripheral blood, taken on day 0 of AZD1222 vaccination. The receptors derive from an adult in good health. Both conserved end residues are trimmed from each CDR3.

v_gene	len	j_gene	CDR3aa
TRBV10-3	13	TRBJ1-6	AISEGQEANSPLH
TRBV19	14	TRBJ1-2	ASSIDYGTGPYGYT
TRBV27	12	TRBJ1-1	ASSLGSRNTEAF
TRBV24-1	15	TRBJ2-2	ATSDFGGGPNTGELF
TRBV9	13	TRBJ1-1	ASSEQGLRGTEAF
TRBV2	11	TRBJ1-1	ASAGNQGTEAF
TRBV28	14	TRBJ2-4	ASSLGLYRGFNIQY
TRBV11-2	13	TRBJ2-3	ASSLSGGRTDTQY
TRBV9	14	TRBJ2-3	ASSVAGRGTTDTQY
TRBV27	13	TRBJ1-6	ASSISSSYNSPLH
TRBV6-2/TRBV6-3	11	TRBJ1-2	ASSRTGGRGYT
TRBV6-6	12	TRBJ1-1	ASSPGQAPQGAF
TRBV5-6	13	TRBJ1-2	ASSLLGQSIYGYT
TRBV7-2	13	TRBJ1-6	ASSLQGGYNSPLH
TRBV6-5	11	TRBJ1-4	ASRQGINEKLF
TRBV6-5	12	TRBJ1-2	ASSYSLGQGDYT
TRBV4-2	12	TRBJ1-2	ASSQEAGPYGYT
TRBV6-5	13	TRBJ1-4	ASSYSRGGNEKLF
TRBV3-1/TRBV3-2	13	TRBJ1-2	ASSPTGDSSYGYT
TRBV7-9	13	TRBJ1-1	ASSLAGQGFTEAF
TRBV9	15	TRBJ1-3	ASSPQREKFSGNTIY
TRBV3-1/TRBV3-2	14	TRBJ2-1	ASSQESSGAYNEQF
TRBV5-8	10	TRBJ2-1	ASSLRNNEQF
TRBV6-5	10	TRBJ2-7	ASRTDEDEQY
TRBV19	14	TRBJ1-1	ASRPQGRGLYTEAF
TRBV6-5	10	TRBJ1-2	ASRGGLHGYT
TRBV5-1	14	TRBJ2-1	ASTARDSLQNNEQF
TRBV7-9	13	TRBJ2-1	ASRPAGGAGNEQF
TRBV7-8	12	TRBJ1-1	ASTPGGVNTEAF
TRBV5-1	14	TRBJ2-6	ASSLVGGTGANVLT
TRBV19	11	TRBJ1-1	ASSISKNTEAF
TRBV28	10	TRBJ1-1	ASGIMDTEAF
TRBV28	14	TRBJ2-4	ASSSTSAIAKNIQY
TRBV6-5	12	TRBJ2-7	ASSPRGQSYEQY
TRBV28	12	TRBJ1-1	ASSLEGRDTEAF
TRBV11-1	13	TRBJ1-1	ASSLTTGTNTEAF
TRBV5-1	13	TRBJ2-7	ASSLEAGGPYEQY
TRBV11-2	16	TRBJ2-7	ASSWLTGGGLGGYEQY
TRBV18	11	TRBJ1-2	ASSPTVGYGYT
TRBV18	12	TRBJ1-1	ASSPGAGKTEAF
TRBV5-4	15	TRBJ1-3	ASSSGQGPGSGNTIY
TRBV20-1	12	TRBJ1-1	SASKDRGGTEAF
TRBV5-1	14	TRBJ1-4	ASSLAGTVSNEKLF
TRBV12-3/TRBV12-4	11	TRBJ1-2	ASSPRQGAGYT
TRBV24-1	11	TRBJ2-2	ATSETNTGELF